The text below deals with one T cell receptor (beta chain). Antigen: not known. This record comes from a study of TIL therapy for anti-PD-1-resistant metastatic lung cancer. Study-level findings and limits: Treatment-naive, never-smoker and oncogene-addicted patients were overrepresented in this highly selected cohort. TIL clonotype persistence in blood showed no apparent association with response.

The time point is: pre-treatment sample, taken before nivolumab and TIL therapy. This was the immunoSEQ v3 assay. TCRdb's copy holds only in-frame clones and misses some; the assay was immunoSEQ multiplex PCR. The sample has 50,000 to 70,000 clones, 80% to 90% seen once. This specimen was blood, taken at baseline. This receptor was taken from a person between 30 and 80 years old with non-small cell lung cancer.

CDR3 amino acids: CAISDRKNTEAFF. The CDR3 bases are TGTGCCATCAGTGACCGCAAGAACACTGAAGCTTTCTTT. The genes are TRBV10-3 and TRBJ1-1; D remains unclear. The CDR3 runs 13 residues. V lost 3 bases and J 1 base, leaving 6 bases between the germline ends. Germline-derived CDR1 and CDR2 are ENHRY and SYGVKD.